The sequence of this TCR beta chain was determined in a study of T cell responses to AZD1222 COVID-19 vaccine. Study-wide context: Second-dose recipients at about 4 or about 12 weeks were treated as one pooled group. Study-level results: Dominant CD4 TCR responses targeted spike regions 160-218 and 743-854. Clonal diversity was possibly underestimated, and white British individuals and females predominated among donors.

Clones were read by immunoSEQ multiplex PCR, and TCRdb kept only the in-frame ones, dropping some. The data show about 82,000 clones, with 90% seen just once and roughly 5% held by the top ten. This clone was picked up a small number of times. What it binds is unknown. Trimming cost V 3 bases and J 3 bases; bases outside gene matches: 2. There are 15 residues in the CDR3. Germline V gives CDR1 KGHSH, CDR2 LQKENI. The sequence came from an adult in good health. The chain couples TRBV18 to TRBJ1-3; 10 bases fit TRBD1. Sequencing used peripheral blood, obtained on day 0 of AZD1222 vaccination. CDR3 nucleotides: TGTGCCAGCTCACCGGGACAGGGGTTTGGAAACACCATATATTTT. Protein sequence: CASSPGQGFGNTIYF.